These 10 T cell receptor beta chains came from one sample sequenced in a study of blood T cell repertoires in COVID-19. Profiling relied on immunoSEQ multiplex PCR, and the TCRdb table lists in-frame clones only, not all of them. This table holds around 280,000 clones, roughly nine tenths found once. The sequencing sample was made of PBMCs or T cells enriched from blood (not recorded which). All receptors come from a woman aged 40 to 50 who had recovered from COVID-19.

V gene TRBV7-8 combines with J gene TRBJ2-1; 12 bases match TRBD2. Germline V gives CDR1 SGHVS, CDR2 FQNEAQ. The CDR3 is made up of 17 amino acids. V lost 2 bases and J lost 5; bases outside the gene matches: 7. The CDR3 DNA sequence: TGTGCCAGCAGCTTAATCGGGACTAGCGGGCCAAACAATGAGCAGTTCTTC. Translated: CASSLIGTSGPNNEQFF.

The chain joins TRBV11-2 to TRBJ1-4; 8 bases match TRBD1. Germline CDR1 is SGHAT and CDR2 is FQNNGV. The CDR3 runs to 15 residues. V was clipped by 5 bases and J by 7 bases; unmatched bases: 9. The CDR3 nucleotides are TGTGCCAGCAGCCCTAATCAGGGGGCGTTTGAAAAACTGTTTTTT. Amino acid sequence: CASSPNQGAFEKLFF.

This rearrangement joins TRBV11-2 to TRBJ2-1, with D possibly TRBD2 on 7 matching bases. The CDR3 contains 16 residues. Trimming stripped 5 bases from V and 0 bases from J, with 14 bases between. The V gene's germline CDR1 is SGHAT and CDR2 FQNNGV. The CDR3 region is CASSPAGASSYNEQFF. The CDR3 DNA reads TGTGCCAGCAGCCCGGCGGGGGCAAGCTCCTACAATGAGCAGTTCTTC.

This clone was observed a single time. The genes are TRBV14 and TRBJ2-7; 11 bases are a match to TRBD2. Germline V lookup: CDR1 SGHDN, CDR2 FVKESK. Trimming took 6 bases from V and 4 from J; bases not matched to a gene: 2. This CDR3 spans 13 amino acids. The CDR3 reads CASRLAGGYEQYF. CDR3 nucleotide sequence: TGTGCCAGCAGGCTAGCGGGAGGATACGAGCAGTACTTC.

This clone was detected only once. The chain couples TRBV7-2 to TRBJ1-4; D gene ambiguous. Per the germline V gene, CDR1 is SGHTA and CDR2 is FQGNSA. This CDR3 has 15 residues. Trimming removed 5 bases at V and 1 base at J, with 11 bases between. The CDR3 region has the DNA TGTGCCAGCAGCCTGGTCCGGGGAACTAATGAAAAACTGTTTTTT. It translates to CASSLVRGTNEKLFF.

The chain joins TRBV19 to TRBJ1-1, with D hard to call. Trimming took 5 bases from V and 0 from J, leaving 10 bases between them. The CDR3 spans 14 residues. Germline V lookup: CDR1 LNHDA, CDR2 SQIVND (reference sequence). The CDR3 DNA reads as TGTGCCAGTAGTCGTGCGGACTTGAACACTGAAGCTTTCTTT. Translated, it gives CASSRADLNTEAFF.

The rearrangement joins TRBV10-3 to TRBJ1-2, with no clear D. Trimming removed 0 bases at V and 3 bases at J, with 11 bases between. The germline CDR1 and CDR2 sequences are ENHRY and SYGVKD. The CDR3 loop spans 15 amino acids. The DNA for the CDR3 is TGTGCCATCAGTGAGTCCCGGGAGCAGGACTATGGCTACACCTTC. Translating gives CAISESREQDYGYTF.

The J gene is TRBJ2-5, the V gene TRBV5-1; 7 bases match TRBD1. Germline V CDR1 and CDR2: SGHRS, YFSETQ. There are 13 residues in the CDR3. J gave up 5 bases and V 4 bases, and 5 bases lay outside the gene matches. The CDR3 spells CASSMTGWETQYF. The CDR3 DNA is TGCGCCAGCAGCATGACAGGGTGGGAGACCCAGTACTTC.

The chain carries TRBV28 and TRBJ1-2; 9 bases are shared with TRBD1. The CDR3 totals 18 residues. Losses at the gene ends were 5 bases for V and 2 bases for J; bases not matched to a gene: 15. CDR1 is MDHEN, CDR2 SYDVKM, per germline. For the CDR3, the DNA is TGTGCCAGCAGTAAGGGGGGGACAGGGATTCTTTTAAACTATGGCTACACCTTC. As protein: CASSKGGTGILLNYGYTF.

This clone was found a few times. This chain joins TRBV5-1 and TRBJ2-2; 9 bases map to TRBD2. The CDR3 sequence is 15 residues long. Unmatched junction bases numbered 4, after V lost 1 base and J lost 6 bases. Germline V lookup: CDR1 SGHRS, CDR2 YFSETQ. The DNA for the CDR3 is TGCGCCAGCAGCTTGTCTACTAGCGGGTCCGGGGAGCTGTTTTTT. Encoded protein: CASSLSTSGSGELFF.